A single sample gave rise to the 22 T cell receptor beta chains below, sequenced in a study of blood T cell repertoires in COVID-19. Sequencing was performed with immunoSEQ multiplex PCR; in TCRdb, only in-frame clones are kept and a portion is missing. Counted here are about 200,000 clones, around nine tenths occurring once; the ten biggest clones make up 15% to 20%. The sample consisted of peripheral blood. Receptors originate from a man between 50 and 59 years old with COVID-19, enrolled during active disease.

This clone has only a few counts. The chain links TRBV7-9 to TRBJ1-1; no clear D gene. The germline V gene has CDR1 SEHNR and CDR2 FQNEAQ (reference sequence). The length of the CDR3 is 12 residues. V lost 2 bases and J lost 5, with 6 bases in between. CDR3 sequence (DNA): TGTGCCAGCAGCTTACTTGAGACTGAAGCTTTCTTT. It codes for CASSLLETEAFF.

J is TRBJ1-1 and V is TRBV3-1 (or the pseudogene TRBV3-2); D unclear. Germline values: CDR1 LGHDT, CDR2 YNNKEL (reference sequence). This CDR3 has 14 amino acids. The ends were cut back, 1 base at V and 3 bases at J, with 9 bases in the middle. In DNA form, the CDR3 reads TGTGCCAGCAGCCAAGTGGCGGGAGACACTGAAGCTTTCTTT. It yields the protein CASSQVAGDTEAFF.

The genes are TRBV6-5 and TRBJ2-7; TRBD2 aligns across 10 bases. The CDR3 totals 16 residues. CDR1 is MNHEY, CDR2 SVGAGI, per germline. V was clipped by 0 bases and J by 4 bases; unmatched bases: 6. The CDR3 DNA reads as TGTGCCAGCAGTTACTCGGCTAGCGGGAGTCGGTACGAGCAGTACTTC. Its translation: CASSYSASGSRYEQYF.

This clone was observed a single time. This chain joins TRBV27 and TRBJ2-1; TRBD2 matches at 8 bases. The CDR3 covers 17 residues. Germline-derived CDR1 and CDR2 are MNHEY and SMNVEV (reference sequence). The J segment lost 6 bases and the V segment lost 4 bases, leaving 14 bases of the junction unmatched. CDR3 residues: CASSSQGLAGKANEQFF. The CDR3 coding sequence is TGTGCCAGCAGTTCCCAGGGCTTAGCGGGAAAGGCCAATGAGCAGTTCTTC.

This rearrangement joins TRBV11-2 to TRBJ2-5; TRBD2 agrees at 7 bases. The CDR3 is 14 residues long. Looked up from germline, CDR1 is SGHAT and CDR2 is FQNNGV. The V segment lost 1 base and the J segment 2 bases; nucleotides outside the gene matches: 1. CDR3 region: CASSLGLAQETQYF. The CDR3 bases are TGTGCCAGCAGCTTAGGACTAGCACAAGAGACCCAGTACTTC.

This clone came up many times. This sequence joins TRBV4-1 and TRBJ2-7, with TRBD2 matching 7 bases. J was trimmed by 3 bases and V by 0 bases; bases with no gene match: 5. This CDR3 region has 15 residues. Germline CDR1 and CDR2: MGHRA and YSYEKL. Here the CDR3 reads CASSQDWASGYEQYF. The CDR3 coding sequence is TGCGCCAGCAGCCAAGATTGGGCTAGCGGCTACGAGCAGTACTTC.

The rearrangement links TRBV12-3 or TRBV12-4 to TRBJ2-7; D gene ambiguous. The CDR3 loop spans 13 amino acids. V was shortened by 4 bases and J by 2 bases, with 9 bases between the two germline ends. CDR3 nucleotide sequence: TGTGCCAGCAGTTATGGCTCAGCCTACGAGCAGTACTTC. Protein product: CASSYGSAYEQYF.

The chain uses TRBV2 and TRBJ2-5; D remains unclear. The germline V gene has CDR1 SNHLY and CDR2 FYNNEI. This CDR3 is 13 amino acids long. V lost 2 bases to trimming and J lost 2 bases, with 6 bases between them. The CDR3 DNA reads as TGTGCCAGCAGTGAAAGGAGACAAGAGACCCAGTACTTC. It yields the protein CASSERRQETQYF.

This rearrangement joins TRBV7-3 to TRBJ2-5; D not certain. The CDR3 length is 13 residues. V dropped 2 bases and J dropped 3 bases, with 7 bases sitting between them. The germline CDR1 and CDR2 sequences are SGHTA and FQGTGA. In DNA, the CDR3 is TGTGCCAGCAGCTTACACAGAGAAGAGACCCAGTACTTC. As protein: CASSLHREETQYF.

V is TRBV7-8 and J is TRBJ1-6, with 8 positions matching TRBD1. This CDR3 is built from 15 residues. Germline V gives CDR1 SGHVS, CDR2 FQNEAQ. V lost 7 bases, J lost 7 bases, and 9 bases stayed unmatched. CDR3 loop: CASIETGQVNSPLHF. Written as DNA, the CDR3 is TGTGCCAGCATCGAGACGGGACAGGTCAATTCACCCCTCCACTTT. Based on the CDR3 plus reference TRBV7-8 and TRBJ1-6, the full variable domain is GAGVSQSPRYKVAKRGQDVALRCDPISGHVSLFWYQQALGQGPEFLTYFQNEAQLDKSGLPSDRFFAERPEGSVSTLKIQRTQQEDSAVYLCASIETGQVNSPLHFGNGTRLTVT.

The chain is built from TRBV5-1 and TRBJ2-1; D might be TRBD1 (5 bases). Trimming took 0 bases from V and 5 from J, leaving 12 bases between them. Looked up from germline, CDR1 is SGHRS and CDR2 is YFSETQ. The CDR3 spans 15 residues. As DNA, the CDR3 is TGCGCCAGCAGCTTGGGGGCAGGACACAACAATGAGCAGTTCTTC. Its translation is CASSLGAGHNNEQFF.

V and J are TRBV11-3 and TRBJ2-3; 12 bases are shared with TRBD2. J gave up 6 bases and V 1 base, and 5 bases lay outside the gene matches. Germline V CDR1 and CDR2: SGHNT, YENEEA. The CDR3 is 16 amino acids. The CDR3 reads CASSLGLAGVSDTQYF. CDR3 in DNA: TGTGCCAGCAGCTTAGGACTAGCGGGAGTCTCGGATACGCAGTATTTT.

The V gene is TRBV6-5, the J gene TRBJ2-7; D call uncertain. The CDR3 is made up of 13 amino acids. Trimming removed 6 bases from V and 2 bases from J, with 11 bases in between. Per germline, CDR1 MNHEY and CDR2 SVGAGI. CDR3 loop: CASSASIPYEQYF. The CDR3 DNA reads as TGTGCCAGCAGCGCCAGTATCCCCTACGAGCAGTACTTC.

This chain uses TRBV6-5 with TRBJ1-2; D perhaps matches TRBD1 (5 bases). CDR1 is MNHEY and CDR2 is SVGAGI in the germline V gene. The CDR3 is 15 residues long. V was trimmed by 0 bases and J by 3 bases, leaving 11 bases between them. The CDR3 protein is CASSYSGRAYYGYTF. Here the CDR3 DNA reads TGTGCCAGCAGTTACTCTGGCAGGGCCTACTATGGCTACACCTTC.

The CDR3 sequence: CASSPVQGPYEQYF. The CDR3 DNA reads as TGTGCCAGCAGCCCGGTCCAGGGCCCCTACGAGCAGTACTTC. The chain joins TRBV7-2 to TRBJ2-7; D perhaps matches TRBD1 (5 bases). CDR1 SGHTA and CDR2 FQGNSA come from the germline V gene. Between the trimmed V and J ends, which lost 5 bases and 2 bases, there was a span of 13 bases. The CDR3 sequence is 14 residues long.

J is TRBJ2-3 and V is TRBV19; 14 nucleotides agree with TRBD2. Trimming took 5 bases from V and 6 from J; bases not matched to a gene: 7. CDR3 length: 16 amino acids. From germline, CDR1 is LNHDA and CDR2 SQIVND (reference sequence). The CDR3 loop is CASSFGTSGRGDTQYF. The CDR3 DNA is TGTGCCAGTAGTTTCGGGACTAGCGGGAGAGGGGATACGCAGTATTTT.

The CDR3 nucleotides are TGTGCCAGCAGCCCGGGGGGCCGGGTAGACAATGAGCAGTTCTTC. Its protein product is CASSPGGRVDNEQFF. This rearrangement joins TRBV5-4 to TRBJ2-1; weak D call: TRBD2 (7 bases). Per the germline V gene, CDR1 is SGHNT and CDR2 is YYREEE (reference sequence). Trimming cost V 4 bases and J 5 bases, with 16 bases left between them. The CDR3 consists of 15 residues.

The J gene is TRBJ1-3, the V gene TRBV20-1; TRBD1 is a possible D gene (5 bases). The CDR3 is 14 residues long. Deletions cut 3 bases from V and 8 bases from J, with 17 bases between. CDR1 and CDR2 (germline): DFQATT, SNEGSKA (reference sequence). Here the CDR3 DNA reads TGCAGTGCTAGTCGCAAGTGGGGGGTGGACACCATATATTTT. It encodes CSASRKWGVDTIYF.

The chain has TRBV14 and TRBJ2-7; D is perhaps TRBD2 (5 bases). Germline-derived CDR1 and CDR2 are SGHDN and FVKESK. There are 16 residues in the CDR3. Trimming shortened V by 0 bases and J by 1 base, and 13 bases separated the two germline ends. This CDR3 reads CASSQDPRASSYEQYF. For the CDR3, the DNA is TGTGCCAGCAGCCAAGACCCGCGGGCCTCTTCCTACGAGCAGTACTTC.

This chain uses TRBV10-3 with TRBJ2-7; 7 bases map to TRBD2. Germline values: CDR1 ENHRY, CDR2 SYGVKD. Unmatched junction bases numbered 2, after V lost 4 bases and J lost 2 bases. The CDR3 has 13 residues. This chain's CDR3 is CAISARGTYEQYF. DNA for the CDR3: TGTGCCATCAGTGCGCGGGGGACCTACGAGCAGTACTTC.

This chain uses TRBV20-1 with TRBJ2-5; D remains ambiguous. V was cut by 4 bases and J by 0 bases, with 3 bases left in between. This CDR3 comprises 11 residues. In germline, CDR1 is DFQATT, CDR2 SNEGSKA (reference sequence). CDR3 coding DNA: TGCAGTGCTATCTACCAAGAGACCCAGTACTTC. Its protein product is CSAIYQETQYF.

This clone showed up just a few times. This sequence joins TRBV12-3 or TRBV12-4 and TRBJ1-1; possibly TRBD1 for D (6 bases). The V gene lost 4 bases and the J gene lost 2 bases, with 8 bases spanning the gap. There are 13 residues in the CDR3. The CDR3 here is CASSSRGNTEAFF. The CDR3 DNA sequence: TGTGCCAGCAGTTCCAGGGGAAACACTGAAGCTTTCTTT.